This T cell receptor beta chain was sequenced in a study of post-analysis software for immune sequencing data. General observations from the study: When the samples were clustered directly with F measure, those that had been prepared in the same batch showed strong co-clustering. Controls significantly exceeded multiple sclerosis patients in normalized Chao1 diversity. Roughly 5 TRBV segments, TRBV5-6, TRBV5-1 and TRBV20-1 among them, were found more frequent in patients than controls.

With regard to this clonotype: Its antigen is still unknown.

cDNA libraries of TCR beta carried unique molecular identifiers. Via MiXCR, TCRdb re-called the PCR reads, giving one row per CDR3 protein. Seen here are hundreds of thousands of distinct CDR3 sequences, around 64% observed once, and the top ten hold approximately 11%. Trimming took off 4 bases at V and 0 bases at J, with 13 bases between the two ends. The CDR3 is 14 residues long. Germline CDR1 DFQATT, CDR2 SNEGSKA (reference sequence). The clonotype was recovered from a girl aged 2 to 9 with multiple sclerosis. This rearrangement joins TRBV20-1 to TRBJ2-7; perhaps TRBD2 as D (6 bases). The sequencing sample was made of blood. The CDR3 DNA reads TGCAGTGCTAACCACGGGGGTACCTCCTACGAGCAGTACTTC. The encoded protein is CSANHGGTSYEQYF.